Listed below are T cell receptor beta chains from one sample, sequenced in a study of T cells in Graves' hyperthyroidism and ophthalmopathy. TCRdb redid the calling of the multiplex PCR reads with MiXCR, one entry per CDR3 protein. This table has roughly 200,000 distinct CDR3 sequences, around 17% appearing once. The sequencing input was blood. Source of these receptors: a man between 35 and 55 years old with Graves' hyperthyroidism. Both conserved end residues are trimmed from each CDR3. D genes are given only for firm matches. Expanded clones are given a class, and other clones once, few, many or no size at all.

cdr3_aa: SARAVLATNGELF; v_call: TRBV20-1; d_call: .; j_call: TRBJ2-2; clone_size: .
cdr3_aa: ASSLSGQGSGSPLH; v_call: TRBV14; d_call: TRBD1; j_call: TRBJ1-6; clone_size: .
cdr3_aa: ASSLKPETQY; v_call: TRBV6-2/TRBV6-3; d_call: .; j_call: TRBJ2-5; clone_size: .
cdr3_aa: AWSGGPRTQY; v_call: TRBV30; d_call: .; j_call: TRBJ2-5; clone_size: .
cdr3_aa: ASSYSRAGGYGYT; v_call: TRBV28; d_call: .; j_call: TRBJ1-2; clone_size: few
cdr3_aa: ASTPVSGYNEQF; v_call: TRBV11-1; d_call: .; j_call: TRBJ2-1; clone_size: many
cdr3_aa: ASSSPDRGQETQY; v_call: TRBV28; d_call: .; j_call: TRBJ2-5; clone_size: many
cdr3_aa: ASSQYSSRDNEQF; v_call: TRBV3-1; d_call: .; j_call: TRBJ2-1; clone_size: many
cdr3_aa: ASSTGQGAYEQY; v_call: TRBV19; d_call: TRBD1; j_call: TRBJ2-7; clone_size: many
cdr3_aa: ASSIRTATGELF; v_call: TRBV19; d_call: .; j_call: TRBJ2-2; clone_size: few
cdr3_aa: ASSSGTGGDEQF; v_call: TRBV7-3; d_call: TRBD1; j_call: TRBJ2-1; clone_size: many
cdr3_aa: ASSRTGINQPQH; v_call: TRBV5-6; d_call: TRBD1; j_call: TRBJ1-5; clone_size: many
cdr3_aa: ASSSGPASLAF; v_call: TRBV12-3/TRBV12-4; d_call: .; j_call: TRBJ1-1; clone_size: many
cdr3_aa: ATSETGGAETQY; v_call: TRBV2; d_call: .; j_call: TRBJ2-5; clone_size: .
cdr3_aa: ASSRSTGEAHYGYT; v_call: TRBV4-3; d_call: TRBD1; j_call: TRBJ1-2; clone_size: many
cdr3_aa: ASSLGTTSGQY; v_call: TRBV7-2; d_call: .; j_call: TRBJ2-5; clone_size: many
cdr3_aa: ACSRSASGVYEQY; v_call: TRBV6-1; d_call: TRBD2; j_call: TRBJ2-7; clone_size: .
cdr3_aa: ASSLFEAASHEQY; v_call: TRBV7-2; d_call: .; j_call: TRBJ2-7; clone_size: many
cdr3_aa: ASSQLWTGGEKLF; v_call: TRBV4-1; d_call: TRBD1; j_call: TRBJ1-4; clone_size: .
cdr3_aa: SVASGGPTDTQY; v_call: TRBV29-1; d_call: TRBD2; j_call: TRBJ2-3; clone_size: .
cdr3_aa: ASKQSGGYYGYT; v_call: TRBV9; d_call: TRBD1; j_call: TRBJ1-2; clone_size: .
cdr3_aa: ASKLGTSTGDGYT; v_call: TRBV6-1; d_call: .; j_call: TRBJ1-2; clone_size: few
cdr3_aa: ASRVRGTEAF; v_call: TRBV12-3/TRBV12-4; d_call: .; j_call: TRBJ1-1; clone_size: many
cdr3_aa: ASSYHTGDNEQY; v_call: TRBV6-5; d_call: TRBD1; j_call: TRBJ2-7; clone_size: many
cdr3_aa: ATRGASGGGQETQY; v_call: TRBV28; d_call: TRBD2; j_call: TRBJ2-5; clone_size: .
cdr3_aa: ASSFSGWNTGELF; v_call: TRBV5-8; d_call: .; j_call: TRBJ2-2; clone_size: .
cdr3_aa: ATKVGTGARYEQY; v_call: TRBV19; d_call: TRBD1; j_call: TRBJ2-7; clone_size: .
cdr3_aa: ASSSRFTRDNEKTQY; v_call: TRBV7-2; d_call: .; j_call: TRBJ2-5; clone_size: many